Below are 23 T cell receptor beta chains sequenced from a single sample in a study of blood T cells in healthy people across ages. Primed by a sample-barcoded 5' primer and a J-beta primer mix, a second PCR proceeded for 7 to 11 cycles. TCRdb used MiXCR to reprocess the 5' RACE reads, holding one entry per CDR3 protein. This table holds around 1.5 million distinct CDR3 sequences, almost 60% found once. The specimen was blood. The source is a man in his late teens or twenties in good health.

This chain uses TRBV4-3 with TRBJ1-1; possibly TRBD1 for D (6 bases). The CDR3 runs 17 residues. The germline CDR1 and CDR2 sequences are LGHNA and YSLEER. Trimming left V 4 bases short and J 5 bases short, with 23 bases between. CDR3 region: CASSRFWSGQSKTEAFF. The CDR3 nucleotides read TGCGCCAGCAGCCGATTTTGGTCGGGACAAAGTAAAACTGAAGCTTTCTTT.

The V call is TRBV20-1, the J call TRBJ2-1; no definite D call. V was cut by 3 bases and J by 7 bases, with 7 bases left in between. CDR3 length: 11 residues. CDR1 is DFQATT, CDR2 SNEGSKA, per germline (reference sequence). Here the CDR3 DNA reads TGCAGTGCTAGCCCCCAAAATGAGCAGTTCTTC. Its translation is CSASPQNEQFF.

The chain links TRBV2 to TRBJ2-7; weak D call: TRBD1 (5 bases). Germline values: CDR1 SNHLY, CDR2 FYNNEI. Trimming left V 7 bases short and J 7 bases short, with 11 bases between. The CDR3 is 11 residues long. CDR3 in amino acids: CASTGQPEQYF. CDR3 DNA: TGTGCCAGCACCGGACAACCTGAGCAGTACTTC.

The V and J genes are TRBV13 and TRBJ1-2; 7 bases align to TRBD1. This CDR3 is built from 15 residues. Germline CDR1 is PRHDT and CDR2 is FYEKMQ (reference sequence). V trimming: 5 bases; J trimming: 2 bases; junction bases outside the gene matches: 8. DNA of the CDR3: TGTGCCAGCAGCCCCCGGGACAGCGTCAACTATGGCTACACCTTC. This gives the protein CASSPRDSVNYGYTF.

The chain joins TRBV10-3 to TRBJ1-2, with 8 bases lining up with TRBD1. The CDR3 is 14 residues long. Germline V gives CDR1 ENHRY, CDR2 SYGVKD. The junction had 7 bases not matched to a gene; V was cut back by 4 bases and J by 6 bases. CDR3 loop: CAISGGDRWDGYTF. The CDR3 nucleotides are TGTGCCATCAGTGGGGGGGACAGGTGGGATGGCTACACCTTC.

CDR3 bases: TGCAGTGCAAACGGAGCAAGCGGGGCCCTCTACAATGAGCAGTTCTTC. It yields the protein CSANGASGALYNEQFF. The rearrangement links TRBV20-1 to TRBJ2-1; TRBD2 matches at 7 bases. The CDR3 has 16 amino acids. J lost 3 bases, V lost 6 bases, and 14 bases had no gene match. Germline CDR1 reads DFQATT; CDR2 reads SNEGSKA (reference sequence).

CDR3 DNA sequence: TGTGCCAGCAGCTTAGATCTGGCCAACCCGCAACAAGAGACCCAGTACTTC. Protein: CASSLDLANPQQETQYF. The chain recombines TRBV11-2 with TRBJ2-5; D is ambiguous. The germline V gene encodes CDR1 SGHAT and CDR2 FQNNGV. V lost 0 bases, J lost 2 bases, and 16 bases lay in between. The length of the CDR3 is 17 residues. The whole variable domain, remainder taken from reference TRBV11-2 and TRBJ2-5, is EAGVAQSPRYKIIEKRQSVAFWCNPISGHATLYWYQQILGQGPKLLIQFQNNGVVDDSQLPKDRFSAERLKGVDSTLKIQPAKLEDSAVYLCASSLDLANPQQETQYFGPGTRLLVL.

This clonotype was seen a handful of times. This chain uses TRBV27 with TRBJ1-2; D is possibly TRBD1 (5 bases). Trimming stripped 5 bases from V and 3 bases from J, with 13 bases between. The CDR3 has 14 amino acids. In germline, CDR1 is MNHEY, CDR2 SMNVEV (reference sequence). CDR3 residues: CASSRRQLDYGYTF. For the CDR3, the DNA is TGTGCCAGCAGTCGCCGACAGTTAGACTATGGCTACACCTTC.

As concerns this clonotype: Germline and junction disagree at one end, which may indicate a read error. This chain connects TRBV4-1 to TRBJ1-1, with no clear D. The CDR3 has 15 residues. Germline V gene data show CDR1 as MGHRA and CDR2 as YSYEKL. The CDR3 DNA follows: TGCGCCAGCAGCCAAGATTACAGCTGGAACGCTGAAGCTTTCTTT. Protein: CASSQDYSWNAEAFF.

The chain couples TRBV5-1 to TRBJ2-3, with a tentative D call TRBD2 (5 bases). The CDR3 runs to 13 residues. CDR1 SGHRS and CDR2 YFSETQ come from the germline V gene. With 6 bases removed from V and 6 bases from J, the gap between germline ends came to 14 bases. In DNA form, the CDR3 reads TGCGCCAGCACCGACCTCCCGGGGGATACGCAGTATTTT. Residues: CASTDLPGDTQYF. Full variable domain (rest looked up from reference TRBV5-1 and TRBJ2-3): KAGVTQTPRYLIKTRGQQVTLSCSPISGHRSVSWYQQTPGQGLQFLFEYFSETQRNKGNFPGRFSGRQFSNSRSEMNVSTLELGDSALYLCASTDLPGDTQYFGPGTRLTVL.

The chain employs TRBV28 and TRBJ2-3, with a possible D match to TRBD1 (6 bases). Germline V CDR1 and CDR2: MDHEN, SYDVKM. CDR3 length equals 16 residues. V lost 6 bases, J lost 0 bases, and 16 bases lay in between. CDR3 residues: CASSPKPGESTDTQYF. CDR3 DNA: TGTGCCAGCAGCCCGAAGCCAGGGGAAAGCACAGATACGCAGTATTTT.

This clonotype was detected a few times. CDR3 in DNA: TGTGCCAGCAGCGACAGGGTCCACGAGCAGTACTTC. Translating gives CASSDRVHEQYF. The chain is built from TRBV25-1 and TRBJ2-7, with 7 nucleotides matching TRBD1. The germline V gene encodes CDR1 MGHDK and CDR2 SYGVNS. The CDR3 loop spans 12 amino acids. V lost 6 bases, J lost 5 bases, and 4 bases stayed unmatched.

This chain joins TRBV2 and TRBJ1-1; 7 nucleotides align to TRBD1. Germline-derived CDR1 and CDR2 are SNHLY and FYNNEI. The CDR3 totals 15 residues. The ends lost 6 bases at V and 4 bases at J; junction bases unmatched: 11. CDR3 residues: CASREQTGLFTEAFF. Written as DNA, the CDR3 is TGTGCCAGCAGAGAACAGACAGGGTTATTCACTGAAGCTTTCTTT.

The rearrangement links TRBV27 to TRBJ2-1, with 12 bases aligning to TRBD2. The junction had 5 bases not matched to a gene; V was cut back by 4 bases and J by 1 base. This CDR3 is built from 17 residues. The germline V gene has CDR1 MNHEY and CDR2 SMNVEV (reference sequence). The CDR3 DNA reads TGTGCCAGCAGTTCCCTCCTAGCGGGAGGGTCCTACAATGAGCAGTTCTTC. Translating gives CASSSLLAGGSYNEQFF.

The J gene is TRBJ2-3, the V gene TRBV20-1, with 7 bases that match TRBD1. CDR3 length: 15 amino acids. Germline lookup yields CDR1 DFQATT and CDR2 SNEGSKA (reference sequence). Unmatched junction bases numbered 9, after V lost 6 bases and J lost 0 bases. The CDR3 region has the DNA TGCAGTGCCGAAGACAGGGCTACAAGCACAGATACGCAGTATTTT. This sequence encodes CSAEDRATSTDTQYF.

CDR3 loop: CASSQVVTSGSYEQYF. DNA for the CDR3: TGTGCCAGCAGCCAAGTGGTGACTAGCGGGTCCTACGAGCAGTACTTC. The chain couples TRBV4-2 to TRBJ2-7, with 10 bases lining up with TRBD2. V lost 1 base and J lost 1; bases outside the gene matches: 4. The CDR3 has 16 amino acids. From germline, CDR1 is LGHNA and CDR2 YNFKEQ.

The chain is built from TRBV5-4 and TRBJ1-1, with D perhaps TRBD1 (6 bases). This CDR3 is 15 amino acids long. V lost 4 bases to trimming and J lost 5 bases, with 18 bases between them. CDR1 and CDR2 (germline): SGHNT, YYREEE (reference sequence). In DNA, the CDR3 is TGTGCCAGCAGCCCCCTCGCCGGGGGGCAGACTGAAGCTTTCTTT. It codes for CASSPLAGGQTEAFF.

J is TRBJ2-4 and V is TRBV10-3, with D unresolved. The DNA end is a closer match to TRBJ2-5, so the J assignment may be wrong. Germline-derived CDR1 and CDR2 are ENHRY and SYGVKD. The CDR3 loop spans 13 amino acids. In DNA, the CDR3 is TGTGCCATCAGTGAGGATCGCTGGGAGACCCAGTACTTC. It yields the protein CAISEDRWETQYF.

CDR3: CSAKTVAGDTEAFF. Here the CDR3 DNA reads TGCAGTGCCAAGACGGTAGCTGGCGACACTGAAGCTTTCTTT. J is TRBJ1-1 and V is TRBV20-1, with D unclear. This CDR3 region has 14 residues. Germline lookup yields CDR1 DFQATT and CDR2 SNEGSKA (reference sequence). Trimming cost V 6 bases and J 3 bases, with 17 bases left between them.

V is TRBV4-1 and J is TRBJ1-1; TRBD1 is a possible D gene (5 bases). Germline CDR1 and CDR2: MGHRA and YSYEKL. This CDR3 comprises 15 residues. V was shortened by 4 bases and J by 2 bases, with 14 bases between the two germline ends. CDR3 bases: TGCGCCAGCAGCCGCGTCGGGGGTGGTAACACTGAAGCTTTCTTT. This gives the protein CASSRVGGGNTEAFF.

This clonotype came up a few times. This chain uses TRBV12-3 or TRBV12-4 with TRBJ1-5; D might be TRBD1 (5 bases). V was pared by 3 bases and J by 5 bases, with 11 bases between. The CDR3 consists of 14 residues. The DNA of the CDR3 is TGTGCCAGCAGTTTGCTAGGGGAGTATCAGCCCCAGCATTTT. It translates to CASSLLGEYQPQHF.

This clonotype was seen a handful of times. V gene TRBV11-2 combines with J gene TRBJ2-5, with D perhaps matching TRBD1 (6 bases). This CDR3 has 15 residues. Germline values: CDR1 SGHAT, CDR2 FQNNGV. Between the trimmed V and J ends, which lost 4 bases and 4 bases, there was a span of 16 bases. CDR3 nucleotide sequence: TGTGCCAGCAGCTCAGGGGTGGAATTTGGAGAGACCCAGTACTTC. It yields the protein CASSSGVEFGETQYF.

The chain has TRBV14 and TRBJ2-3; 7 bases align to TRBD1. This CDR3 has 16 amino acids. The germline gives CDR1 SGHDN, CDR2 FVKESK. V was pared by 0 bases and J by 4 bases, with 7 bases of the junction left unmatched. The CDR3 region is CASSQDQRGRADTQYF. DNA for the CDR3: TGTGCCAGCAGCCAAGATCAGAGGGGGCGTGCAGATACGCAGTATTTT.